A selection of T cell receptor beta chains follows, all from one sample in a study of T cells in Graves' hyperthyroidism and ophthalmopathy. TCRdb reanalysed the multiplex PCR reads using MiXCR and keeps one entry per CDR3 protein. Of hundreds of thousands of distinct CDR3 sequences in the sample, about 20% are singletons; the top ten hold roughly 47%. The sample comprised blood. Receptors originate from a middle-aged man with Graves' ophthalmopathy. Each CDR3 is given with its conserved first and last residue. A D gene is named only where the DNA matches it firmly. Clone size appears in some rows only: once, few, many, or a class for an expanded clone.

>many|.|TRBJ2-7|TRBV7-2
TGTGCCAGCAGCTTAGCAAGTAGCGAGCAGTACTTC
CASSLASSEQYF
>many|.|TRBJ1-2|TRBV18
TGTGCCAGCTCACCGGTGGGGTTCGTCGGCTACACCTTC
CASSPVGFVGYTF
>.|.|TRBJ1-6|TRBV5-6
TGTGCCAGCAGCTTGGGACAGAGGGATTCACCCCTCCACTTT
CASSLGQRDSPLHF
>few|.|TRBJ2-1|TRBV7-9
TGTGCCAGCAGCTTCCGAACCTCCTACAATGAGCAGTTCTTC
CASSFRTSYNEQFF
>few|TRBD1|TRBJ1-4|TRBV20-1
TGCAGTGCTAGAGGTCTGACAGGGTGGACTGAAAAACTGTTTTTT
CSARGLTGWTEKLFF
>.|.|TRBJ1-1|TRBV9
TGTGCCAGCAGCCCTATGCGAGGGGGGGGCACTGAAGCTTTCTTT
CASSPMRGGGTEAFF
>few|.|TRBJ2-1|TRBV6-2/TRBV6-3
TGTGCCAGCAGTTACTCGCCCTCCGTGGGGATTGAGCAGTTCTTC
CASSYSPSVGIEQFF
>many|TRBD2|TRBJ2-7|TRBV28
TGTGCCAGCAGTTTAGGGATAGCGGGAGGGAACGAGCAGTACTTC
CASSLGIAGGNEQYF
>few|.|TRBJ2-6|TRBV2
TGTGCCAGCAGCAGAAACGGACACATCAACTCAGGGGCCAACGTCCTGACTTTC
CASSRNGHINSGANVLTF
>.|TRBD2|TRBJ2-1|TRBV6-1
TGTGCCAGCAGTGAACCAGCGGGAGGCTTACTCTTCTACAATGAGCAGTTCTTC
CASSEPAGGLLFYNEQFF
>.|TRBD2|TRBJ2-3|TRBV7-6
TGTGCCAGCAGTCCACAATCGGGAGGGGATACGCAGTATTTT
CASSPQSGGDTQYF
>many|TRBD1|TRBJ1-6|TRBV28
TGTGCCAGCAGTTTGGGGACAGGTCGTTCACCCCTCCACTTT
CASSLGTGRSPLHF
>many|.|TRBJ1-1|TRBV6-1
TGTGCCAGCAGCCACGGGGGGACTGAAGCTTTCTTT
CASSHGGTEAFF
>many|TRBD1|TRBJ1-1|TRBV5-1
TGCGCCAGCAGCCTCCGGACAGGACTGAACACTGAAGCTTTCTTT
CASSLRTGLNTEAFF
>many|TRBD2|TRBJ2-5|TRBV20-1
TGCAGTGCTAGCTTCTCTCTAGCGGGGCTTGAAGAGACCCAGTACTTC
CSASFSLAGLEETQYF
>few|.|TRBJ2-5|TRBV7-8
TGTGCCAGCAGCCGCGTACGGACGGACCAAGAGACCCAGTACTTC
CASSRVRTDQETQYF
>many|.|TRBJ2-7|TRBV28
TGTGCCACCGCCTCGGTCGGGCTGTCCTACGAGCAGTACTTC
CATASVGLSYEQYF
>once|TRBD1|TRBJ1-5|TRBV11-2
TGTGCCAGCAGCCCGGACAGGGCGGGGCAGCCCCAGCATTTT
CASSPDRAGQPQHF
>.|.|TRBJ1-2|TRBV11-2
TGTGCCAGCAGCTTAGGGGGGAGCCCCTACTATGGCTACACCTTC
CASSLGGSPYYGYTF
>many|.|TRBJ2-1|TRBV7-2
TGTGCCAGCAGCTTAGACAGCAGCTCCTACAATGAGCAGTTCTTC
CASSLDSSSYNEQFF
>many|TRBD2|TRBJ2-7|TRBV27
TGTGCCAGCAGGCTAGAGGCTGGACTAGCGGGCTACGAGCAGTACTTC
CASRLEAGLAGYEQYF
>few|.|TRBJ2-3|TRBV14
TGTGCCAGCAGCCAAGATGGTGACTTCACAGATACGCAGTATTTT
CASSQDGDFTDTQYF